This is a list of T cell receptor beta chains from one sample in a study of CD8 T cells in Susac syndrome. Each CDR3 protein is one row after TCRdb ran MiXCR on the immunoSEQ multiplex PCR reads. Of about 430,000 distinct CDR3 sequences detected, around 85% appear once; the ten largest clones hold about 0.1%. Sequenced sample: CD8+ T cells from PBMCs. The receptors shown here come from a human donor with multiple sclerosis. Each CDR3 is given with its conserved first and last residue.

CASSQDSVEGLAEQYF	TRBV4-1	TRBJ2-7
CASSSSRTGTSPLHF	TRBV7-9	TRBJ1-6
CASGFGTGQGHYEQYF	TRBV12-5	TRBJ2-7
CASSWDSRTYEQYF	TRBV28	TRBJ2-7
CASSLEGEADNEQFF	TRBV5-6	TRBJ2-1
CASSLLLADTDTQYF	TRBV28	TRBJ2-3
CAWSVHGGTDTQYF	TRBV30	TRBJ2-3
CASSIENSNYGYTF	TRBV19	TRBJ1-2
CASSSDSREQYF	TRBV7-9	TRBJ2-7
CAWSGDSSYEQYF	TRBV30	TRBJ2-7
CASRRGLAVYEQYF	TRBV27	TRBJ2-7
CASSLEWGQPQHF	TRBV7-6	TRBJ1-5
CASSQRPASVNEQFF	TRBV12-3/TRBV12-4	TRBJ2-1
CASSIGTSYNEQFF	TRBV19	TRBJ2-1
CASSIGDSSYEQYF	TRBV19	TRBJ2-7
CASSEAGMRTGDEKLFF	TRBV2	TRBJ1-4
CAISGGGLQETQYF	TRBV10-3	TRBJ2-5
CASSWTEKFYEQYF	TRBV12-3/TRBV12-4	TRBJ2-7
CASSLLGHTVNTEAFF	TRBV13	TRBJ1-1
CASSPLSGSNEQFF	TRBV27	TRBJ2-1
CASSVERNTDTQYF	TRBV9	TRBJ2-3
CSVEGAYNEQFF	TRBV29-1	TRBJ2-1
CASSANRDEKLFF	TRBV7-9	TRBJ1-4
CASSFGFGHTKKLAKNIQYF	TRBV11-2	TRBJ2-4
CASSETAGTGETQYF	TRBV9	TRBJ2-5
CASSGGGGLSLNYGYTF	TRBV25-1	TRBJ1-2
CAILTTSGGNNEQFF	TRBV6-6	TRBJ2-1
CSARSRTDYEQYF	TRBV20-1	TRBJ2-7
CASGNLYRKPNEKLFF	TRBV2	TRBJ1-4
CAISDFQHFNEQFF	TRBV10-3	TRBJ2-1
CASSSPPQGTNTGELFF	TRBV6-5	TRBJ2-2
CASSLMLDTEQFF	TRBV27	TRBJ2-1
CAWLSGGTYTEAFF	TRBV30	TRBJ1-1
CASSYTTGLEVYNEQFF	TRBV2	TRBJ2-1
CASSQVWRGGDTQYF	TRBV4-1	TRBJ2-3
CASSERGGYTEAFF	TRBV2	TRBJ1-1
CASNPRSYGNTEAFF	TRBV6-5	TRBJ1-1